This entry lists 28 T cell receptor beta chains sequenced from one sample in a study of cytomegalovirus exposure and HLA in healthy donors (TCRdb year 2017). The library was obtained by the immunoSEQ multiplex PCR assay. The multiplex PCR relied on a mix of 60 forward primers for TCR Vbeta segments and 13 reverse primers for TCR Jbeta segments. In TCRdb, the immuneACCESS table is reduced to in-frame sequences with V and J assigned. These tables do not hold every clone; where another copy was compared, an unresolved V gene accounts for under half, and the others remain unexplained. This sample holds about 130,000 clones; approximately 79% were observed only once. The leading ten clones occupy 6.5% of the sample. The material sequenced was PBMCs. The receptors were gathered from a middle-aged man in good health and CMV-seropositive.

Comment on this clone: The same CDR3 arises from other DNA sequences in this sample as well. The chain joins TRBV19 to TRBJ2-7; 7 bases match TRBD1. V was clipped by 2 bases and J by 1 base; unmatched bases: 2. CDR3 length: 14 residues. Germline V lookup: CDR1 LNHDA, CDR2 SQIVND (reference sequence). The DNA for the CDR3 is TGTGCCAGTAGTATAAGGGGACAGTCCTACGAGCAGTACTTC. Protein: CASSIRGQSYEQYF.

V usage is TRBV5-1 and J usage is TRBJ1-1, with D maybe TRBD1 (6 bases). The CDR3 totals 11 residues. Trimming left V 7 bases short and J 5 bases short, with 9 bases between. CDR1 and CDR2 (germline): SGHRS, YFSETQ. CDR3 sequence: CASRGGTEAFF. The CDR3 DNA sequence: TGCGCCAGCCGAGGGGGTACTGAAGCTTTCTTT.

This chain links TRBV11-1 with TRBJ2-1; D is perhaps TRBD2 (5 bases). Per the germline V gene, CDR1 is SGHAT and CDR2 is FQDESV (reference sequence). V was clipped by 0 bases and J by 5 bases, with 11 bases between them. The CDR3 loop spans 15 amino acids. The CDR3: CASSLAGDYNNEQFF. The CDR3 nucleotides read TGTGCCAGCAGCTTAGCGGGAGACTACAACAATGAGCAGTTCTTC. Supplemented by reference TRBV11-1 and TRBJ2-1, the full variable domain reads EAEVAQSPRYKITEKSQAVAFWCDPISGHATLYWYRQILGQGPELLVQFQDESVVDDSQLPKDRFSAERLKGVDSTLKIQPAELGDSAMYLCASSLAGDYNNEQFFGPGTRLTVL.

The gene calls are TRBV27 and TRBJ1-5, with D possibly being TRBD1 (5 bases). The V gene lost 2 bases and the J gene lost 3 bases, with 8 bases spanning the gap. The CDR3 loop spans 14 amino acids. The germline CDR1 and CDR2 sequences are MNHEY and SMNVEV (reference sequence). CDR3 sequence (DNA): TGTGCCAGCAGTTTACAACAGGCCAATCAGCCCCAGCATTTT. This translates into CASSLQQANQPQHF.

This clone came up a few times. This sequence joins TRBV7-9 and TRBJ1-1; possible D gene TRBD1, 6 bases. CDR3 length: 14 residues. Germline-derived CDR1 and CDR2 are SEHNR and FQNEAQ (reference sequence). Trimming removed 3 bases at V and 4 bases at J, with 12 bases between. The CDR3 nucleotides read TGTGCCAGCAGCTTGGGGGGGCTAGTCACTGAAGCTTTCTTT. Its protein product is CASSLGGLVTEAFF.

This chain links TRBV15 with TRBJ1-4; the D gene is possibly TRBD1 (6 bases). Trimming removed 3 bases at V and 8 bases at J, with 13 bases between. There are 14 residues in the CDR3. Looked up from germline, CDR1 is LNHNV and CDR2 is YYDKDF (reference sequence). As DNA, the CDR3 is TGTGCCACCAGCAGGGTTCAGGGGAGCGAAAAACTGTTTTTT. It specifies CATSRVQGSEKLFF.

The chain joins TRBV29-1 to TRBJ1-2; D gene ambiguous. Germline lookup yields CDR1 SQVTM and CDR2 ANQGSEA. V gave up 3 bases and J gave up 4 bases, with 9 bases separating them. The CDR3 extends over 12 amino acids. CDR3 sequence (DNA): TGCAGCGTTGACGGAGCCCCCTATGGCTACACCTTC. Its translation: CSVDGAPYGYTF.

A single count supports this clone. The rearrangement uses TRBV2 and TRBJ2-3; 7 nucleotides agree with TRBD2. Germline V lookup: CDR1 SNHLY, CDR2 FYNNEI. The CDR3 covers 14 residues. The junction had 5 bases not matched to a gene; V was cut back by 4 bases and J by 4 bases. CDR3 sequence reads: CASSAGGLPDTQYF. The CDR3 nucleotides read TGTGCCAGCAGTGCGGGGGGACTCCCAGATACGCAGTATTTT.

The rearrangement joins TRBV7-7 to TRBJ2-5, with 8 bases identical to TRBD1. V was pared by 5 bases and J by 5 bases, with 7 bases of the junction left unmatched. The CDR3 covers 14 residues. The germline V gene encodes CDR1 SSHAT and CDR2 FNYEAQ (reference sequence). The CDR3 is CASSPDRDRETQYF. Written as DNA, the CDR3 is TGTGCCAGCAGCCCCGACAGGGACAGGGAGACCCAGTACTTC.

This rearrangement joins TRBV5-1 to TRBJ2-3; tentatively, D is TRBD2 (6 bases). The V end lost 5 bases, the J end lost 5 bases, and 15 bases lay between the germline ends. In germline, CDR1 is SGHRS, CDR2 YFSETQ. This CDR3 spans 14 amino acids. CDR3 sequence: CASRLRGAIDTQYF. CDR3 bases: TGCGCCAGCAGGCTGCGCGGGGCGATAGATACGCAGTATTTT.

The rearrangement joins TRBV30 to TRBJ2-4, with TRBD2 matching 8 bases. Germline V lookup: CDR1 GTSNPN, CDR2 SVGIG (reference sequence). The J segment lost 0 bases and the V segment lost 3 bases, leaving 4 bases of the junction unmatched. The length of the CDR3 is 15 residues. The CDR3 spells CAWRERELAKNIQYF. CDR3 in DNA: TGTGCCTGGAGGGAGCGGGAGCTAGCCAAAAACATTCAGTACTTC.

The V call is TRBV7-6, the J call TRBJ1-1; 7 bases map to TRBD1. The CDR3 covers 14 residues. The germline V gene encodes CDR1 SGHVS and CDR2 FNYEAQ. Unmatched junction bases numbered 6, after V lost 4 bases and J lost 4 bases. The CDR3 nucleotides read TGTGCCAGCAGCTCCCGGACAGGCCTCACTGAAGCTTTCTTT. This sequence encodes CASSSRTGLTEAFF.

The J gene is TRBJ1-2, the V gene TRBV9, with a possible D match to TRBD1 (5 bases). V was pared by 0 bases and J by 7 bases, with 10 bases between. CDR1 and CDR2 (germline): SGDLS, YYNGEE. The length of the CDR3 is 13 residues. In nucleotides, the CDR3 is TGTGCCAGCAGCGTAGAGGGGAATTTTGGCTACACCTTC. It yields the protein CASSVEGNFGYTF.

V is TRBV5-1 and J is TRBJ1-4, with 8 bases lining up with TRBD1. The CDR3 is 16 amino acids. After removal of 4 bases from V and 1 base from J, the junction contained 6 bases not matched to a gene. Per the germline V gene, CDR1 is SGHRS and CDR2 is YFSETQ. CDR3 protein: CASSLGQGLTNEKLFF. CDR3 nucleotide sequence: TGCGCCAGCAGCCTAGGACAGGGCCTAACTAATGAAAAACTGTTTTTT.

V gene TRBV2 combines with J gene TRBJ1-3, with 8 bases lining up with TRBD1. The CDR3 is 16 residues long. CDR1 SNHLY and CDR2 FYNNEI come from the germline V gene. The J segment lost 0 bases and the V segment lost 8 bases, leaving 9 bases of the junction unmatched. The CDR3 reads CASGAGGLPSGNTIYF. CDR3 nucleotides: TGTGCCAGCGGGGCAGGGGGCCTCCCCTCTGGAAACACCATATATTTT.

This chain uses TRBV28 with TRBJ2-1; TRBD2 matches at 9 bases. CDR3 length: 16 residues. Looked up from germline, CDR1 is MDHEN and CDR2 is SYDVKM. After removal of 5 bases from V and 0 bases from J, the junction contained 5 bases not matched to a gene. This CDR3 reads CASSETSGSSYNEQFF. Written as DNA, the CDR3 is TGTGCCAGCAGTGAGACTAGCGGCAGCTCCTACAATGAGCAGTTCTTC.

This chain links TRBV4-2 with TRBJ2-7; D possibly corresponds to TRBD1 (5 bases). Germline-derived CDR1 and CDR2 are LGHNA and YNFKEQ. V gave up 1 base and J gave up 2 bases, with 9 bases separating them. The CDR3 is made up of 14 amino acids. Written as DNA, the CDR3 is TGTGCCAGCAGCCAAGGGGGCAGCCCCTACGAGCAGTACTTC. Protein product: CASSQGGSPYEQYF.

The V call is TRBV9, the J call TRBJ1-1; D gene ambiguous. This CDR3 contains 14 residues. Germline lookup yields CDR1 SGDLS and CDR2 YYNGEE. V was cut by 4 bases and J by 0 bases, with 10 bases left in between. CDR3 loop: CASSPESMNTEAFF. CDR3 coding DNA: TGTGCCAGCAGCCCTGAGTCAATGAACACTGAAGCTTTCTTT. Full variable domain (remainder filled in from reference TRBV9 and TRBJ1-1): DSGVTQTPKHLITATGQRVTLRCSPRSGDLSVYWYQQSLDQGLQFLIQYYNGEERAKGNILERFSAQQFPDLHSELNLSSLELGDSALYFCASSPESMNTEAFFGQGTRLTVV.

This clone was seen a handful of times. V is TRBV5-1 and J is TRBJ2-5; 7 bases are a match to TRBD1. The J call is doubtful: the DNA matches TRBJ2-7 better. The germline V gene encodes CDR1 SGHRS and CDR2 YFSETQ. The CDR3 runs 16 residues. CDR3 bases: TGCGCCAGCAGGGGACAGACTACCCATACCTCCTACGAGCAGTACTTC. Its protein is CASRGQTTHTSYEQYF.

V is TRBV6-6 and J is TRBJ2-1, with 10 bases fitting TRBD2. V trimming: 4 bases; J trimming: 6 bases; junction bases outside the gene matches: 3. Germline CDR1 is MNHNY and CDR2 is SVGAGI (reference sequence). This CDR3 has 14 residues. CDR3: CASSSRTSGNEQFF. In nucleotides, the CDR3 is TGTGCCAGCAGTTCCCGGACTAGCGGCAATGAGCAGTTCTTC.

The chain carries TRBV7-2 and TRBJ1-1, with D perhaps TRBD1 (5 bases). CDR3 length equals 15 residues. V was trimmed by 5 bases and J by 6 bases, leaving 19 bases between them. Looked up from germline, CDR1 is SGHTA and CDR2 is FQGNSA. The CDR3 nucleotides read TGTGCCAGCAGCCCGGCGGGACCTGGCCCCCCTGAAGCTTTCTTT. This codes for CASSPAGPGPPEAFF.

The DNA for the CDR3 is TGTGCCAGCAGTACGGACAGTTATGGCTACACCTTC. This gives the protein CASSTDSYGYTF. The chain combines TRBV6-6 with TRBJ1-2; the D gene is possibly TRBD1 (6 bases). CDR3 length: 12 amino acids. The germline V gene encodes CDR1 MNHNY and CDR2 SVGAGI (reference sequence). V was trimmed by 5 bases and J by 5 bases, leaving 9 bases between them.

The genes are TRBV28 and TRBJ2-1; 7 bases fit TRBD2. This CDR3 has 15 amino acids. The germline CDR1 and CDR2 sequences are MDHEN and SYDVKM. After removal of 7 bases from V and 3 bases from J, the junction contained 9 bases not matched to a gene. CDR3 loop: CASTLGGTNYNEQFF. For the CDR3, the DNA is TGTGCCAGCACTTTGGGCGGGACTAACTACAATGAGCAGTTCTTC.

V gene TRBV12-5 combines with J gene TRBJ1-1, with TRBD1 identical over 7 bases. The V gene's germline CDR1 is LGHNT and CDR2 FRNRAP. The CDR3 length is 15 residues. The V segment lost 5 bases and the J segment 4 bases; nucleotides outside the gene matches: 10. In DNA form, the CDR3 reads TGTGCTAGTGGTCCCTTCTCCTCAGGGGGCACTGAAGCTTTCTTT. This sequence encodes CASGPFSSGGTEAFF. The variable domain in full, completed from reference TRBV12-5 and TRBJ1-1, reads DARVTQTPRHKVTEMGQEVTMRCQPILGHNTVFWYRQTMMQGLELLAYFRNRAPLDDSGMPKDRFSAEMPDATLATLKIQPSEPRDSAVYFCASGPFSSGGTEAFFGQGTRLTVV.

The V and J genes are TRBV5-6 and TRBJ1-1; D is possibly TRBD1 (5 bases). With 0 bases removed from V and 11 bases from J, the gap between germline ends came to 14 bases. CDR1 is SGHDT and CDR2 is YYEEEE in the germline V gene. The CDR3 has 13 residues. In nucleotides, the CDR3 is TGTGCCAGCAGCTTGGTTAGGGGCGCGTGGGCTTTCTTT. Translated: CASSLVRGAWAFF.

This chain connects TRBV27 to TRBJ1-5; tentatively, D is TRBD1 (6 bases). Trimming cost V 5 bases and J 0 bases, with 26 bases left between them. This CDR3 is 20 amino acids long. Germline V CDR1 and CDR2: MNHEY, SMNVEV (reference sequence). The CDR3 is CASSPSSGHFSLYSNQPQHF. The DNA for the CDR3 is TGTGCCAGCAGTCCATCCTCGGGACACTTCTCTCTTTATAGCAATCAGCCCCAGCATTTT.

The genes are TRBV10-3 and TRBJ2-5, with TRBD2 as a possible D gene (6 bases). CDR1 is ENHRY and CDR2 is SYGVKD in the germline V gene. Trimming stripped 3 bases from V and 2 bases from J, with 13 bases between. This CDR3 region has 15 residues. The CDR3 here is CAISDRRDTQETQYF. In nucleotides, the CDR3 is TGTGCCATCAGTGATAGGCGGGATACACAAGAGACCCAGTACTTC.

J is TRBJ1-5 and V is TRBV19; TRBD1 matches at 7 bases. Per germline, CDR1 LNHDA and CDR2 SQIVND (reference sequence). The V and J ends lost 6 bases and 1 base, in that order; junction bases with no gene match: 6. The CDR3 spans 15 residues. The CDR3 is CASSETGASNQPQHF. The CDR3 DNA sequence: TGTGCCAGTAGCGAAACAGGGGCCAGCAATCAGCCCCAGCATTTT.